One sample yielded the 2 T cell receptor beta chains listed below, sequenced in a study of CD8 T cells in ankylosing spondylitis (TCRdb year 2017). Findings and caveats that apply to the study as a whole: A TCR beta motif made up of several highly homologous amino acid variants appeared to be characteristic of blood from ankylosing spondylitis patients.

Library preparation used 5' RACE. Data came from an Illumina HiSeq 2500. The raw public reads went through TCRdb reprocessing: fastp at Q25, MiXCR clone calling, in-frame beta chains kept. One record per CDR3 amino acid sequence lists the most common genes and DNA. The sample profile shows about 540,000 distinct CDR3 sequences; roughly 13% of them were found once. In total, the top ten clones hold 6.8% of the sample. These receptors' antigens are unknown. Specimen: blood, either unsorted or a sorted T cell fraction (not recorded which). The receptors originated from a male donor with ankylosing spondylitis.

This clonotype was observed at least ten times. The chain recombines TRBV12-3 or TRBV12-4 with TRBJ2-4; D remains ambiguous. The CDR3 length is 12 residues. V lost 5 bases, J lost 6 bases, and 8 bases lay in between. The CDR3 loop is CASSPLGNIQYF. CDR3 nucleotide sequence: TGTGCCAGCAGTCCCCTCGGAAACATTCAGTACTTC.

CDR3 residues: CASQGQGLSLPQHF. The CDR3 DNA reads as TGTGCCTCTCAAGGTCAGGGTTTATCATTGCCCCAGCATTTT. The V gene is TRBV7-9, the J gene TRBJ1-5; perhaps TRBD1 as D (5 bases). The germline CDR1 and CDR2 sequences are SEHNR and FQNEAQ (reference sequence). The CDR3 spans 14 residues. Trimming took off 11 bases at V and 9 bases at J, with 23 bases between the two ends.